Listed below are T cell receptor beta chains from one sample, sequenced in a study of identical twins. One entry per CDR3 protein, called by TCRdb with MiXCR from the 5' RACE reads. The sample carries fewer than 650,000 distinct CDR3 sequences, about 7.1% recorded once. The sample was also linked to a second study, of yellow fever vaccine responses in identical twins.

Sequenced sample: PBMCs. These receptors were collected from a woman younger than 35 in good health. Both conserved end residues are part of each CDR3. Fields, in order: J gene, clone size, D gene, V gene, CDR3 protein, CDR3 DNA. A D gene is named only where the DNA matches it firmly. Only part of the rows carry a size: once, few, many, or a class if the clone is expanded.

TRBJ2-3 few NA TRBV7-2 CASSLALRPGTDTQYF TGTGCCAGCAGCTTAGCGCTTCGACCCGGAACAGATACGCAGTATTTT
TRBJ1-2 many TRBD1 TRBV12-3/TRBV12-4 CASSPTGAHYGYTF TGTGCCAGCAGCCCTACAGGGGCACACTATGGCTACACCTTC
TRBJ2-3 few TRBD1 TRBV5-1 CASSPQEPGQHPDTQYF TGCGCCAGCAGCCCCCAAGAACCGGGACAGCATCCAGATACGCAGTATTTT
TRBJ1-2 NA NA TRBV6-6 CASSKRDTGGYTF TGTGCCAGCAGTAAAAGGGATACGGGAGGCTACACCTTC
TRBJ2-1 many TRBD1 TRBV12-3/TRBV12-4 CASSLRTGVLVGEQFF TGTGCCAGCAGTTTGCGGACAGGGGTTTTGGTGGGTGAGCAGTTCTTC
TRBJ2-7 many NA TRBV12-3/TRBV12-4 CASSLSGWDIHSEQYF TGTGCCAGCAGTTTGTCGGGGTGGGACATCCACAGCGAGCAGTACTTC
TRBJ2-2 NA TRBD2 TRBV5-1 CASSPWLAGGYTNTGELFF TGCGCCAGCAGCCCGTGGCTAGCGGGAGGGTATACGAACACCGGGGAGCTGTTTTTT
TRBJ2-5 few NA TRBV7-9 CASSLGVMETQYF TGTGCCAGCAGCTTGGGAGTGATGGAGACCCAGTACTTC
TRBJ1-6 few TRBD1 TRBV20-1 CSAVSDRSYNSPLHF TGCAGTGCTGTATCGGACAGGAGCTATAATTCACCCCTCCACTTT
TRBJ2-1 few TRBD2 TRBV27 CASRRGLATYNEQFF TGTGCCAGCAGACGGGGACTAGCCACTTACAATGAGCAGTTCTTC
TRBJ2-7 few NA TRBV2 CASSDVGGSGFPYEQYF TGTGCCAGCAGTGATGTAGGGGGGAGTGGGTTCCCCTACGAGCAGTACTTC
TRBJ2-3 NA TRBD2 TRBV28 CASSPSSAGADTQYF TGTGCCAGCAGTCCCTCTTCCGCGGGGGCAGATACGCAGTATTTT
TRBJ1-3 NA NA TRBV6-1 CASMGRLFGNTIYF TGTGCCAGCATGGGGAGGCTGTTTGGAAACACCATATATTTT
TRBJ1-6 many TRBD1 TRBV15 CATSRDRGFSPLHF TGTGCCACCAGCAGAGACAGGGGGTTTTCACCCCTCCACTTT
TRBJ2-1 NA TRBD1 TRBV4-1 CASSPAPGQPYNEQFF TGCGCCAGCAGCCCCGCTCCGGGACAGCCCTACAATGAGCAGTTCTTC
TRBJ2-2 many TRBD2 TRBV6-1 CASSKGLKNTGELFF TGTGCCAGCAGCAAGGGACTAAAGAACACCGGGGAGCTGTTTTTT
TRBJ1-2 few TRBD1 TRBV7-9 CASSQGATAVTNYGYTF TGTGCCAGCAGCCAGGGGGCAACAGCCGTTACTAACTATGGCTACACCTTC
TRBJ2-7 NA TRBD2 TRBV18 CASSPPAAGNYEQYF TGTGCCAGCTCACCCCCCGCAGCGGGAAACTACGAGCAGTACTTC
TRBJ2-3 many NA TRBV10-1 CASSELSGATDTQYF TGCGCCAGCAGTGAGTTGTCAGGGGCCACAGATACGCAGTATTTT
TRBJ2-3 few NA TRBV18 CASLRQGAGMDTQYF TGTGCCAGTCTGAGGCAAGGGGCAGGTATGGATACGCAGTATTTT
TRBJ2-1 NA TRBD2 TRBV7-9 CAGFDPLARNEQFF TGTGCCGGGTTCGACCCACTAGCGCGGAATGAGCAGTTCTTC
TRBJ2-1 NA NA TRBV19 CASRPRPDNEQFF TGTGCCAGTAGGCCGAGACCGGACAATGAGCAGTTCTTC
TRBJ2-6 few NA TRBV6-5 CASSYGGRSSSGANVLTF TGTGCCAGCAGTTACGGGGGGAGATCTAGCTCTGGGGCCAACGTCCTGACTTTC
TRBJ2-5 few NA TRBV11-2 CASKLYGETQYF TGTGCCAGCAAGTTGTATGGTGAGACCCAGTACTTC
TRBJ2-1 few TRBD2 TRBV28 CASSLAGVHNEQFF TGTGCCAGCAGTTTAGCGGGAGTTCACAATGAGCAGTTCTTC
TRBJ2-2 many TRBD2 TRBV5-5 CASSSPMTSGKGGELFF TGTGCCAGCAGCTCTCCTATGACTAGCGGGAAGGGCGGGGAGCTGTTTTTT
TRBJ2-5 few NA TRBV11-2 CASSLESTGKETQYF TGTGCCAGCAGCTTAGAATCGACTGGAAAAGAGACCCAGTACTTC
TRBJ2-1 NA TRBD2 TRBV20-1 CSASGGVAGHNEQFF TGCAGTGCTAGTGGTGGGGTAGCGGGACACAATGAGCAGTTCTTC
TRBJ2-3 NA NA TRBV12-3/TRBV12-4 CASSFSVTDTQYF TGTGCCAGCAGTTTTAGCGTGACAGATACGCAGTATTTT
TRBJ1-1 many NA TRBV5-1 CASSIQGSTEAFF TGCGCCAGCAGCATACAGGGAAGTACTGAAGCTTTCTTT
TRBJ1-2 NA NA TRBV4-1 CASSQDLTSYGYTF TGCGCCAGCAGCCAAGATCTGACCAGCTATGGCTACACCTTC
TRBJ1-5 many NA TRBV12-3/TRBV12-4 CASTEGPRGNQPQHF TGTGCCAGCACCGAAGGGCCGCGGGGAAATCAGCCCCAGCATTTT
TRBJ2-2 many NA TRBV5-1 CASSSSTPNTGELFF TGCGCCAGCAGCAGCAGCACGCCGAACACCGGGGAGCTGTTTTTT
TRBJ2-3 NA NA TRBV20-1 CSANGLAQSTDTQYF TGCAGTGCCAACGGGCTAGCTCAAAGCACAGATACGCAGTATTTT
TRBJ1-1 many NA TRBV29-1 CSVETSGPGGEAFF TGCAGCGTTGAAACCTCCGGGCCTGGGGGTGAAGCTTTCTTT
TRBJ2-1 many NA TRBV4-2 CASSQDPSSYNEQFF TGTGCCAGCAGCCAAGATCCTAGCTCCTACAATGAGCAGTTCTTC